Listed here is a single T cell receptor (beta chain). Authors' methods: Estimates of nucleated cell counts were drawn from the amplification of reference gene primers. TCRdb keeps only in-frame clones here, not all; method: immunoSEQ multiplex PCR. V, J and clone size are taken as reported in that table, and D and trimming were inferred from the DNA itself. This repertoire shows fewer than 250,000 clones, approximately 83% found once; its top ten account for about 8%. V was shortened by 4 bases and J by 4 bases, with 16 bases between the two germline ends. CDR3 length: 15 residues. Germline V gene data show CDR1 as KGHSH and CDR2 as LQKENI. The data were taken from a study of blood T cell repertoires in COVID-19.

The chain recombines TRBV18 with TRBJ1-2, with D possibly being TRBD1 (6 bases). This receptor was obtained from a woman aged 50 to 65 with acute or convalescent COVID-19. Sequenced input: peripheral blood. CDR3 in DNA: TGTGCCAGCTCACAAGGACAGAGCCTGACCTATGGCTACACCTTC. It specifies CASSQGQSLTYGYTF.